This is a list of T cell receptor beta chains from one sample in a study of T cells in Graves' hyperthyroidism and ophthalmopathy. Using its own MiXCR run on the multiplex PCR reads, TCRdb lists one record per CDR3 protein. Of 640,000 or so distinct CDR3 sequences in the sample, roughly 14% were seen once. Sequencing was performed on blood. The receptors derive from a middle-aged woman with Graves' ophthalmopathy. Each CDR3 is given with its conserved first and last residue. A D gene is named only where the DNA matches it firmly. Some rows mark clone size as missing; the rest say once, few, many or name a class of expanded clone.

abundance,v_gene,len,j_gene,d_gene,CDR3nt,CDR3aa
many,TRBV5-1,13,TRBJ1-2,NA,TGCGCCAGCTCCACGGACGGACTCTATGGCTACACCTTC,CASSTDGLYGYTF
few,TRBV11-3,14,TRBJ2-7,NA,TGTGCCAGCAGCTTAAATCAGCTCTCCTACGAGCAGTACTTC,CASSLNQLSYEQYF
many,TRBV28,16,TRBJ1-2,NA,TGTGCCAGCCAATCCTGGAGTCAAGTAACCGGCTATGGCTACACCTTC,CASQSWSQVTGYGYTF
many,TRBV20-1,14,TRBJ1-1,NA,TGCAGTGCTAGGTCGTTACGGCAGAACACTGAAGCTTTCTTT,CSARSLRQNTEAFF
NA,TRBV10-3,15,TRBJ2-7,TRBD2,TGTGCCTCCGCCCCCACTAGCGGGACATCTCGAGAGCAGTACTTC,CASAPTSGTSREQYF
NA,TRBV18,13,TRBJ1-1,NA,TGTGCCAGCTCACCCGGACAGATCACTGAAGCTTTCTTT,CASSPGQITEAFF
many,TRBV30,13,TRBJ1-1,TRBD1,TGTGCCTGGACAGGGGGCAGGGGCACTGAAGCTTTCTTT,CAWTGGRGTEAFF
NA,TRBV3-1,15,TRBJ1-2,NA,TGTGCCAGCAGCCAATTCGGATCCGGGGTCCCGGGCTACACCTTC,CASSQFGSGVPGYTF
many,TRBV6-1,17,TRBJ1-2,NA,TGTGCCAGCAGTGTTACAGGAACTCTAACCTCTAACTATGGCTACACCTTC,CASSVTGTLTSNYGYTF
many,TRBV6-5,15,TRBJ1-1,NA,TGTGCCAGCAGTTACTCGAGGGCTTGGGACACTGAAGCTTTCTTT,CASSYSRAWDTEAFF
few,TRBV3-1,14,TRBJ2-5,TRBD1,TGTGCCAGCAGCCCTCACAGGGGCCAAGAGACCCAGTACTTC,CASSPHRGQETQYF
many,TRBV11-2,18,TRBJ2-7,NA,TGTGCCAGCAGCTTAGTTTCGGGGAAACTGGGCGGGAAGTACGAGCAGTACTTC,CASSLVSGKLGGKYEQYF
many,TRBV5-1,14,TRBJ1-1,NA,TGCGCCAGCAGCGTGGGGTCGGGTGCCACTGAAGCTTTCTTT,CASSVGSGATEAFF
many,TRBV20-1,15,TRBJ1-5,TRBD1,TGCAGTGCTAGAACAGGGACAGCTCGTTATCAGCCCCAGCATTTT,CSARTGTARYQPQHF
few,TRBV29-1,12,TRBJ1-5,TRBD1,TGCAGCGTCCAGGGGGTAGGACAGCCCCAGCATTTT,CSVQGVGQPQHF
many,TRBV12-5,13,TRBJ1-1,NA,TGTGCTAGTGGACGAGGGGGGGATGGTGAAGCTTTCTTT,CASGRGGDGEAFF
few,TRBV12-3/TRBV12-4,13,TRBJ2-2,NA,TGTGCCAGCATCCGCTCGGGCACCGGGGAGCTGTTTTTT,CASIRSGTGELFF
many,TRBV15,15,TRBJ2-1,NA,TGTGCCACCAGCAGAGTCAGGGACACCTACAATGAGCAGTTCTTC,CATSRVRDTYNEQFF
NA,TRBV12-3/TRBV12-4,13,TRBJ1-1,NA,TGTGCCAGCAGTTTAGCCGTTCAAAATGTAGCTTTCTTT,CASSLAVQNVAFF
many,TRBV28,16,TRBJ1-2,NA,TGTGCCAGCACCACGGCGATCCTAACAGTGAACTATGGCTACACCTTC,CASTTAILTVNYGYTF
many,TRBV25-1,13,TRBJ1-1,NA,TGTGCCAGCAGGAAACAGCCTGACACTGAAGCTTTCTTT,CASRKQPDTEAFF
many,TRBV7-2,17,TRBJ2-5,TRBD2,TGTGCCAGCAGCTTAGGGCCGGGCGGGGGGCCTGGGGAGACCCAGTACTTC,CASSLGPGGGPGETQYF
many,TRBV10-3,13,TRBJ2-5,NA,TGTGCCATGGGGACCTATGAAGGAGAGACCCAGTACTTC,CAMGTYEGETQYF
many,TRBV6-1,14,TRBJ2-5,TRBD1,TGTGCCAGCAGTCGGGACAGCCCGTTCGGGACCCAGTACTTC,CASSRDSPFGTQYF
many,TRBV12-3/TRBV12-4,16,TRBJ2-4,NA,TGTGCCAGCAGTCAGGACCGAGGCTGGGGCAAAAACATTCAGTACTTC,CASSQDRGWGKNIQYF
many,TRBV6-2/TRBV6-3,17,TRBJ2-4,TRBD2,TGTGCCAGCAGTTACTCAGCGGGGGATGGGGCCAAAAACATTCAGTACTTC,CASSYSAGDGAKNIQYF
NA,TRBV6-1,14,TRBJ2-4,NA,TGTGCCAGCAGTGAACAGGGGTTGCGGGACATTCAGTACTTC,CASSEQGLRDIQYF
NA,TRBV28,16,TRBJ2-2,TRBD1,TGTGCCAGCAGTTTATTGGGGACAGGGGACACCGGGGAGCTGTTTTTT,CASSLLGTGDTGELFF
many,TRBV6-1,13,TRBJ2-7,NA,TGTGCCAGCAGTGAAGGACAGATCTACGAGCAGTACTTC,CASSEGQIYEQYF
NA,TRBV6-1,15,TRBJ2-1,TRBD1,TGTGCCAGCAGAGCGGGACAGGGTCCCTACAATGAGCAGTTCTTC,CASRAGQGPYNEQFF
many,TRBV6-8,15,TRBJ2-3,NA,TGTGCCAGCAGTTACTCGTCGAGAGGCACAGATACGCAGTATTTT,CASSYSSRGTDTQYF
many,TRBV6-5,14,TRBJ1-2,NA,TGTGCCAGCAGTTACTCGTGGGTCTCCTATGGCTACACCTTC,CASSYSWVSYGYTF
many,TRBV29-1,13,TRBJ2-7,TRBD2,TGCAGCGTTTCGGGGGGGCTGCAAGACGAGCAGTACTTC,CSVSGGLQDEQYF
many,TRBV28,15,TRBJ1-2,TRBD1,TGTGCCAGCCAAACTAATGAACAGGGGGGCTATGGCTACACCTTC,CASQTNEQGGYGYTF
many,TRBV3-1,12,TRBJ2-2,NA,TGTGCCAGCAGCCACCCGGGAGGGGAGCTGTTTTTT,CASSHPGGELFF
many,TRBV6-1,14,TRBJ1-3,NA,TGTGCCAGCAGTGAAATCGGGCTCGGAAACACCATATATTTT,CASSEIGLGNTIYF
few,TRBV29-1,13,TRBJ2-5,TRBD1,TGCAGCGGAGACAGGGGTTCGGGGGAGACCCAGTACTTC,CSGDRGSGETQYF
many,TRBV12-3/TRBV12-4,15,TRBJ1-5,NA,TGTGCCAGCATCATCGGACAGTTCGGTTATCAGCCCCAGCATTTT,CASIIGQFGYQPQHF
many,TRBV12-3/TRBV12-4,16,TRBJ2-2,TRBD1,TGTGCCAGCATCCACTCGGACAGGGCGGGCACCGGGGAGCTGTTTTTT,CASIHSDRAGTGELFF
many,TRBV12-3/TRBV12-4,14,TRBJ1-1,NA,TGTGCCAGCAGTTCCCCAGGGGCGGACACTGAAGCTTTCTTT,CASSSPGADTEAFF